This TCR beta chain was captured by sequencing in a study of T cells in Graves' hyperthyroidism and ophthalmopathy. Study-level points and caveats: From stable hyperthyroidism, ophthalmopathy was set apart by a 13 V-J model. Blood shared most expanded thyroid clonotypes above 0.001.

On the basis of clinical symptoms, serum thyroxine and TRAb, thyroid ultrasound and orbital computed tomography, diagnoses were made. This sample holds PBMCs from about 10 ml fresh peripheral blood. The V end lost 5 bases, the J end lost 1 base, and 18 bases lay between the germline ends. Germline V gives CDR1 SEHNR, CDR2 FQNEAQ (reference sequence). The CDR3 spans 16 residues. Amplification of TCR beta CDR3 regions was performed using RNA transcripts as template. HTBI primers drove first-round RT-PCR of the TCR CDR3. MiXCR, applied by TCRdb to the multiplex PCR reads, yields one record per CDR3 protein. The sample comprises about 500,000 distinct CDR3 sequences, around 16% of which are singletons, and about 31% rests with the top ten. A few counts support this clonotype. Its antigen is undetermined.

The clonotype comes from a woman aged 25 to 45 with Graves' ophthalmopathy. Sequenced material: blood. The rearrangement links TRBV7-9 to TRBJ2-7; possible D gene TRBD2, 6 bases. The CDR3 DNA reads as TGTGCCAGCAGCCCCCCAGTCGGGAGTCGTTCCTACGAGCAGTACTTC. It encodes CASSPPVGSRSYEQYF.